This T cell receptor (beta chain) was sequenced in a study of persistence of HIV-infected CD4 T cells. Study context: Anti-CD3/anti-CD28 stimulation activated a higher proportion of cells than antigen stimulation, with lower memory fraction. Overall study results and limits: Degenerate expanded CDR3beta sequences were enriched among CMV- and Gag-responding cells. TCRbeta richness was lower in CMV- and Gag-responding cells than in anti-CD3/anti-CD28-responding cells.

The germline V and J ends were trimmed by 4 bases and 5 bases, with 6 bases remaining between them. The CDR3 sequence is 12 residues long. Germline V lookup: CDR1 SNHLY, CDR2 FYNNEI. Nonspecific anti-CD3/anti-CD28 bead stimulation represents the broad CD4+ T cell repertoire. Sorting of responding CD4+ T cells relied on upregulated CD40 ligand together with CD69. Anti-CD28/CD49d costimulation, CD40-blocking antibody and enfuvirtide were given to CD8-depleted PBMCs for 18 hours. Comments on this clone: Its antigen is as yet unknown.

This was the immunoSEQ version 4 assay in survey mode. The protocol was immunoSEQ multiplex PCR, while the TCRdb copy is restricted to in-frame clones and leaves out a portion. This table holds 40,000 to 55,000 clones, just under 90% found once. The clonotype comes from an adult woman with HIV who was CMV-seropositive. The gene calls are TRBV2 and TRBJ2-1; D remains unclear. This specimen consisted of CD4+ T cells sorted from PBMCs after roughly 18-hour stimulation, obtained from a patient who received antiretroviral therapy. The CDR3 DNA reads as TGTGCCAGCAGTGCGTTGAACAATGAGCAGTTCTTC. The encoded protein is CASSALNNEQFF.